The 21 T cell receptor beta chains presented below share a single source sample, sequenced in a study of identifying expanded T cells in peripheral blood. The assay was immunoSEQ multiplex PCR, and TCRdb's table has in-frame clones only and misses some. The profile shows fewer than 110,000 clones, about 83% of them singletons. The specimen sequenced was blood. These TCRs come from a person aged 18 to 75 in good health.

The rearrangement links TRBV29-1 to TRBJ2-6; D tentatively reads TRBD1 or TRBD2 (5 bases each). Germline V gene data show CDR1 as SQVTM and CDR2 as ANQGSEA. The CDR3 contains 13 residues. V lost 6 bases to trimming and J lost 0 bases, with 6 bases between them. In DNA, the CDR3 is TGCAGCGTGAGGGGCTCTGGGGCCAACGTCCTGACTTTC. This gives the protein CSVRGSGANVLTF.

The table lists this clone with a count of one. The rearrangement joins TRBV7-2 to TRBJ1-6, with a tentative D call TRBD1 (6 bases). Trimming shortened V by 5 bases and J by 6 bases, and 11 bases separated the two germline ends. The V gene's germline CDR1 is SGHTA and CDR2 FQGNSA. The CDR3 spans 14 residues. CDR3 in amino acids: CASSLSDSNSPLHF. CDR3 in DNA: TGTGCCAGCAGCCTCTCGGACAGTAATTCACCCCTCCACTTT.

J is TRBJ2-1 and V is TRBV7-2; TRBD1 agrees at 9 bases. The CDR3 is made up of 15 amino acids. Germline CDR1 is SGHTA and CDR2 is FQGNSA. With V trimmed by 5 bases and J by 8 bases, 10 bases remained unmatched. CDR3 DNA: TGTGCCAGCAGCGGAGACAGGGGGACGCGGGATGAGCAGTTCTTC. Translated, it gives CASSGDRGTRDEQFF.

The V and J genes are TRBV2 and TRBJ1-2; D may be TRBD1 (6 bases). Germline V lookup: CDR1 SNHLY, CDR2 FYNNEI. V was cut by 8 bases and J by 9 bases, with 25 bases left in between. This CDR3 region has 15 residues. DNA for the CDR3: TGTGCCAGCGGGGGGTTAGGACAGACCTTGAGAAGCTACACCTTC. The encoded protein is CASGGLGQTLRSYTF.

This clone was detected only a few times. The same CDR3 arises from other DNA sequences in this sample as well. The J gene is TRBJ2-3, the V gene TRBV7-2; D tentatively fits TRBD1 or TRBD2 (5 bases each). The ends were cut back, 2 bases at V and 1 base at J, with 10 bases in the middle. The CDR3 totals 15 residues. Germline V gene sequence: CDR1 SGHTA, CDR2 FQGNSA. CDR3 in amino acids: CASSLRGAGTDTQYF. The CDR3 DNA is TGTGCCAGCAGCTTACGAGGGGCGGGCACAGATACGCAGTATTTT.

The rearrangement uses TRBV19 and TRBJ2-5; the match to TRBD2 covers 11 bases. This CDR3 spans 15 amino acids. The V and J ends lost 4 bases and 4 bases, in that order; junction bases with no gene match: 5. Germline V gene lookup returns CDR1 LNHDA and CDR2 SQIVND (reference sequence). The chain's CDR3 is CASSNLGTSGETQYF. CDR3 bases: TGTGCCAGTAGTAACTTGGGGACTAGCGGAGAGACCCAGTACTTC.

J is TRBJ1-1 and V is TRBV7-6; D is unclear. V was pared by 2 bases and J by 1 base, with 2 bases between. There are 12 residues in the CDR3. Germline CDR1 reads SGHVS; CDR2 reads FNYEAQ. CDR3 in DNA: TGTGCCAGCAGCTTATCGAACACTGAAGCTTTCTTT. Protein product: CASSLSNTEAFF.

The table lists this clone with a count of one. The gene calls are TRBV7-2 and TRBJ2-5; TRBD1 aligns across 11 bases. With V trimmed by 0 bases and J by 5 bases, 8 bases remained unmatched. Germline assignment: CDR1 SGHTA and CDR2 FQGNSA. This CDR3 spans 17 amino acids. The DNA of the CDR3 is TGTGCCAGCAGCTTAGCTGGGGGGACAGGGGGTTGGGAGACCCAGTACTTC. It yields the protein CASSLAGGTGGWETQYF.

The gene calls are TRBV6-5 and TRBJ2-3; a weak D match, TRBD2 (5 bases). The V gene lost 0 bases and the J gene lost 1 base, with 8 bases spanning the gap. CDR3 length equals 15 residues. Germline CDR1 and CDR2: MNHEY and SVGAGI. CDR3 region: CASSYSIGGTDTQYF. The CDR3 DNA follows: TGTGCCAGCAGTTACTCGATCGGGGGCACAGATACGCAGTATTTT.

V gene TRBV18 combines with J gene TRBJ1-4; D remains ambiguous. Trimming cost V 2 bases and J 5 bases, with 6 bases left between them. The germline gives CDR1 KGHSH, CDR2 LQKENI. This CDR3 region has 13 residues. CDR3 bases: TGTGCCAGCTCACCAGGGCAGAATGAAAAACTGTTTTTT. It encodes CASSPGQNEKLFF.

This clone was detected once. The chain combines TRBV27 with TRBJ2-7; D possibly corresponds to TRBD1 (5 bases). Germline CDR1 is MNHEY and CDR2 is SMNVEV (reference sequence). Deletions cut 2 bases from V and 1 base from J, with 6 bases between. The CDR3 is made up of 13 amino acids. As DNA, the CDR3 is TGTGCCAGCAGTTTAGGGGCGTCCTACGAGCAGTACTTC. Translation gives CASSLGASYEQYF.

V is TRBV7-7 and J is TRBJ2-1; 7 bases line up with TRBD2. The germline gives CDR1 SSHAT, CDR2 FNYEAQ (reference sequence). V gave up 1 base and J gave up 3 bases; unmatched junction bases: 3. The CDR3 extends over 15 amino acids. The CDR3 loop reads CASSLGAGLYNEQFF. As DNA, the CDR3 is TGTGCCAGCAGCTTAGGAGCGGGGCTCTACAATGAGCAGTTCTTC. The entire variable domain, with the rest obtained from reference TRBV7-7 and TRBJ2-1, is as follows: GAGVSQSPRYKVTKRGQDVTLRCDPISSHATLYWYQQALGQGPEFLTYFNYEAQPDKSGLPSDRFSAERPEGSISTLTIQRTEQRDSAMYRCASSLGAGLYNEQFFGPGTRLTVL.

The chain joins TRBV19 to TRBJ1-2; D gene uncertain. The germline gives CDR1 LNHDA, CDR2 SQIVND (reference sequence). There are 14 residues in the CDR3. Trimming stripped 2 bases from V and 2 bases from J, with 9 bases between. CDR3 sequence: CASSIHDENYGYTF. CDR3 nucleotides: TGTGCCAGTAGTATACACGATGAGAACTATGGCTACACCTTC. Using reference TRBV19 and TRBJ1-2 for the parts outside the CDR3, the full variable domain is DGGITQSPKYLFRKEGQNVTLSCEQNLNHDAMYWYRQDPGQGLRLIYYSQIVNDFQKGDIAEGYSVSREKKESFPLTVTSAQKNPTAFYLCASSIHDENYGYTFGSGTRLTVV.

The J gene is TRBJ2-3, the V gene TRBV29-1; TRBD2 aligns across 10 bases. The CDR3 is 13 amino acids. Germline V gene data show CDR1 as SQVTM and CDR2 as ANQGSEA. V was clipped by 5 bases and J by 6 bases; unmatched bases: 5. The CDR3: CSVSGGAIDTQYF. CDR3 coding DNA: TGCAGCGTTAGCGGGGGGGCGATCGATACGCAGTATTTT.

This clone was seen repeatedly, ten times or more. The rearrangement links TRBV6-4 to TRBJ2-3, with TRBD2 matching 14 bases. Germline-derived CDR1 and CDR2 are MRHNA and SNTAGT. The V gene end was trimmed by 0 bases and the J gene end by 4 bases; junction bases not matched to a gene: 0. CDR3 length: 16 residues. The CDR3 coding sequence is TGTGCCAGCAGTGACTCGACTAGCGGGGGGGCAGATACGCAGTATTTT. Translating gives CASSDSTSGGADTQYF.

The chain has TRBV7-2 and TRBJ1-1, with D possibly TRBD1 on 5 matching bases. The CDR3 sequence is 15 residues long. Germline V gene data show CDR1 as SGHTA and CDR2 as FQGNSA. V lost 7 bases and J 3 bases, leaving 18 bases between the germline ends. CDR3 loop: CASTFRGGLYTEAFF. CDR3 bases: TGTGCCAGCACCTTCCGGGGGGGGTTGTACACTGAAGCTTTCTTT.

This clone has a handful of counts. This chain uses TRBV2 with TRBJ2-2; TRBD1 matches 10 bases. Germline assignment: CDR1 SNHLY and CDR2 FYNNEI. V lost 5 bases, J lost 5 bases, and 2 bases stayed unmatched. The CDR3 runs 14 residues. The CDR3 sequence: CASSWTGGTGELFF. The CDR3 DNA reads TGTGCCAGCAGTTGGACAGGGGGAACCGGGGAGCTGTTTTTT.

The chain uses TRBV4-1 and TRBJ1-4; D not certain. Per the germline V gene, CDR1 is MGHRA and CDR2 is YSYEKL. Trimming shortened V by 1 base and J by 9 bases, and 18 bases separated the two germline ends. The CDR3 extends over 16 amino acids. The CDR3 coding sequence is TGCGCCAGCAGCCAAGCTCACTCAGGTCTTGGTCAAAAACTGTTTTTT. Amino acids: CASSQAHSGLGQKLFF.

The rearrangement joins TRBV6-6 to TRBJ1-2, with 8 nucleotides matching TRBD1. The CDR3 contains 12 residues. Trimming at V came to 6 bases and at J to 4 bases, leaving 1 base not matched to a gene. The germline CDR1 and CDR2 sequences are MNHNY and SVGAGI (reference sequence). CDR3 bases: TGTGCCAGCAGCGGACAGGGCTATGGCTACACCTTC. Translating gives CASSGQGYGYTF.

This chain links TRBV4-1 with TRBJ2-5; D perhaps matches TRBD2 (7 bases). The V gene lost 2 bases and the J gene lost 5 bases, with 15 bases spanning the gap. The CDR3 runs to 15 residues. The germline gives CDR1 MGHRA, CDR2 YSYEKL. Here the CDR3 DNA reads TGCGCCAGCAGCCAATCGAGGGGGGGCGACGAGACCCAGTACTTC. As protein: CASSQSRGGDETQYF.

This sequence joins TRBV7-2 and TRBJ1-3; a possible D gene is TRBD1 (5 bases). Germline V gene data show CDR1 as SGHTA and CDR2 as FQGNSA. The CDR3 contains 14 residues. Trimming left V 5 bases short and J 2 bases short, with 10 bases between. The CDR3 nucleotides read TGTGCCAGCAGCCCGGGGACGGCTGGAAACACCATATATTTT. Its translation: CASSPGTAGNTIYF.